This TCR beta chain was captured by sequencing in a study of graft-versus-host responses after intestinal transplantation. The wider study: For two to four years after anti-thymocyte globulin induction, all recipients took tacrolimus and steroids.

Here immunoSEQ multiplex PCR was the method, and the copy in TCRdb shows in-frame clones only, minus some. The table includes about 7,600 clones, around four fifths detected once. Lamina propria and intraepithelial lymphocytes were released by processing graft tissue. Germline V gene lookup returns CDR1 SGHTA and CDR2 FQGTGA. The length of the CDR3 is 20 residues. The J segment lost 7 bases and the V segment lost 5 bases, leaving 23 bases of the junction unmatched. The rearrangement uses TRBV7-3 and TRBJ2-2; 9 positions match TRBD1. The sample here was ileum tissue, taken about 130 days after transplant. The receptor comes from a human patient who received an intestinal transplant, so some T cells may come from the graft donor. Here the CDR3 reads CASSPNVLGSRDREDGELFF. Here the CDR3 DNA reads TGTGCCAGCAGCCCCAATGTGTTGGGCTCCCGGGACAGGGAGGACGGGGAGCTGTTTTTT. Supplemented by reference TRBV7-3 and TRBJ2-2, the full variable domain reads GAGVSQTPSNKVTEKGKYVELRCDPISGHTALYWYRQSLGQGPEFLIYFQGTGAADDSGLPNDRFFAVRPEGSVSTLKIQRTERGDSAVYLCASSPNVLGSRDREDGELFFGEGSRLTVL.